This T cell receptor beta chain was sequenced during a study of blood T cells in healthy people across ages. Study results and limitations: Per million T cells, TCR beta diversity dropped roughly linearly as age increased. Naive CD4+ cell counts and diversity both ran higher in long-lived than in aged donors.

A second PCR, run for roughly 7 to 12 cycles, used a sample-barcoded 5' primer plus a J-beta primer mix. Each cDNA molecule received a tag from a template-switch adaptor that had 12 random nucleotides. Individual samples furnished no less than 2.5 million CDR3-containing paired-end reads apiece. TCRdb passed the 5' RACE reads through MiXCR, listing each CDR3 protein once. The sample shows 630,000 or so distinct CDR3 sequences, about 30% of them seen only once. Germline V gives CDR1 SGHTA, CDR2 FQGNSA. The CDR3 extends over 12 amino acids. On this clonotype itself: Its specificity is unknown.

This sequence originates from a woman of 80 years or more in good health. This chain uses TRBV7-2 with TRBJ2-5; no definite D call. The end of the DNA is better explained by TRBJ2-7, so the J call may be wrong. Material for sequencing was blood. In nucleotides, the CDR3 is TGTGCCAGCAGCTTAGTACGTAACGAGCAGTACTTC. This gives the protein CASSLVRNEQYF.